Following are 26 T cell receptor beta chains from one sample sequenced in a study of Tregs in tolerant kidney transplant recipients. Assay: immunoSEQ multiplex PCR; the TCRdb copy retains only in-frame clones and omits some. This repertoire shows 62,000 or so clones, less than 98% found once; its top ten account for 0.34%. The sample consisted of Tregs from blood, taken before the transplant. The receptors were sampled from a human donor who received a combined kidney and bone marrow transplant.

The chain couples TRBV4-1 to TRBJ1-4; 8 positions agree with TRBD1. Looked up from germline, CDR1 is MGHRA and CDR2 is YSYEKL. The CDR3 length is 18 residues. Germline trimming cut 4 bases from V and 8 bases from J; bases unmatched to any gene: 18. The DNA of the CDR3 is TGCGCCAGCAGCCGACGACAGGGGATAGGAGCGGTTGAAGAAAAACTGTTTTTT. Protein sequence: CASSRRQGIGAVEEKLFF.

The chain employs TRBV7-8 and TRBJ2-7, with D possibly being TRBD1 (6 bases). The CDR3 is 14 amino acids. CDR1 is SGHVS and CDR2 is FQNEAQ in the germline V gene. Trimming took off 5 bases at V and 1 base at J, with 12 bases between the two ends. The CDR3 sequence is CASSLQGHSYEQYF. As DNA, the CDR3 is TGTGCCAGCAGCCTACAGGGACATTCCTACGAGCAGTACTTC.

This clone was detected only once. The chain has TRBV19 and TRBJ1-5; tentatively, D is TRBD1 (6 bases). With 10 bases removed from V and 0 bases from J, the gap between germline ends came to 22 bases. This CDR3 contains 17 residues. From germline, CDR1 is LNHDA and CDR2 SQIVND (reference sequence). The CDR3 region is CATSGGAGLSSNQPQHF. In DNA form, the CDR3 reads TGTGCCACCTCTGGGGGGGCAGGGCTTTCTAGCAATCAGCCCCAGCATTTT.

J is TRBJ1-2 and V is TRBV21-1. TRBV21-1 is a known pseudogene. The CDR3 consists of 14 residues. The CDR3 bases are TGTGCCACCCCTCGGAGGCGCCCTTACCATGGCTACACCTTC. Its protein is CATPRRRPYHGYTF.

The chain is built from TRBV2 and TRBJ1-3, with D perhaps matching TRBD1 (5 bases). This CDR3 spans 14 amino acids. The ends were cut back, 6 bases at V and 1 base at J, with 10 bases in the middle. Germline loops: CDR1 SNHLY, CDR2 FYNNEI. The CDR3 DNA reads TGTGCCAGCAGCCAGGGATTTTCTGGAAACACCATATATTTT. Its protein product is CASSQGFSGNTIYF.

This CDR3 is CASIRGQGSNQPQHF. The CDR3, as DNA: TGTGCCAGCATCAGGGGGCAGGGGAGCAATCAGCCCCAGCATTTT. The chain combines TRBV28 with TRBJ1-5; 8 bases are shared with TRBD1. The V gene's germline CDR1 is MDHEN and CDR2 SYDVKM. The ends lost 7 bases at V and 1 base at J; junction bases unmatched: 6. The CDR3 spans 15 residues.

The count of this clone is one. V gene TRBV29-1 combines with J gene TRBJ1-2; 10 bases agree with TRBD1. After removal of 2 bases from V and 4 bases from J, the junction contained 4 bases not matched to a gene. This CDR3 is built from 14 residues. Per germline, CDR1 SQVTM and CDR2 ANQGSEA. The CDR3 nucleotides are TGCAGCGTTGAAAAGGGACAGGGGACCTATGGCTACACCTTC. Protein: CSVEKGQGTYGYTF.

The chain is built from TRBV4-3 and TRBJ2-5, with D perhaps matching TRBD1 (6 bases). Germline values: CDR1 LGHNA, CDR2 YSLEER. The CDR3 extends over 16 amino acids. The ends were cut back, 4 bases at V and 5 bases at J, with 20 bases in the middle. CDR3 protein: CASSPIPGHVLETQYF. DNA for the CDR3: TGCGCCAGCAGCCCCATACCGGGACACGTATTGGAGACCCAGTACTTC.

The chain recombines TRBV18 with TRBJ2-7; tentatively, D is TRBD1 (5 bases). This CDR3 is 15 amino acids long. The germline V gene has CDR1 KGHSH and CDR2 LQKENI. Between the trimmed V and J ends, which lost 3 bases and 1 base, there was a span of 13 bases. CDR3 bases: TGTGCCAGCTCACCCGCAGGGAAGTTATCCTACGAGCAGTACTTC. It encodes CASSPAGKLSYEQYF.

The chain has TRBV30 and TRBJ2-1, with TRBD2 identical over 7 bases. V shed 5 bases, J shed 3 bases, and the junction held 10 bases outside the gene matches. Germline assignment: CDR1 GTSNPN and CDR2 SVGIG (reference sequence). This CDR3 comprises 15 residues. CDR3 coding DNA: TGTGCCTGGGAAGACCCGGGGGGACGCTACAATGAGCAGTTCTTC. Amino acid sequence: CAWEDPGGRYNEQFF. Complete variable domain (other parts from reference TRBV30 and TRBJ2-1): SQTIHQWPATLVQPVGSPLSLECTVEGTSNPNLYWYRQAAGRGLQLLFYSVGIGQISSEVPQNLSASRPQDRQFILSSKKLLLSDSGFYLCAWEDPGGRYNEQFFGPGTRLTVL.

V usage is TRBV5-1 and J usage is TRBJ1-1; maybe TRBD1 (6 bases). This CDR3 has 14 amino acids. Germline CDR1 reads SGHRS; CDR2 reads YFSETQ. V was shortened by 5 bases and J by 1 base, with 12 bases between the two germline ends. The CDR3 loop is CASRAGTKNTEAFF. DNA for the CDR3: TGCGCCAGCAGAGCAGGGACAAAGAACACTGAAGCTTTCTTT. Together with reference TRBV5-1 and TRBJ1-1, the CDR3 gives the full variable domain: KAGVTQTPRYLIKTRGQQVTLSCSPISGHRSVSWYQQTPGQGLQFLFEYFSETQRNKGNFPGRFSGRQFSNSRSEMNVSTLELGDSALYLCASRAGTKNTEAFFGQGTRLTVV.

The rearrangement links TRBV19 to TRBJ2-7; weak D call: TRBD2 (6 bases). Trimming pared 3 bases from V and 3 bases from J, leaving 15 bases between. The CDR3 is made up of 15 amino acids. Per germline, CDR1 LNHDA and CDR2 SQIVND (reference sequence). The CDR3 reads CASSMAAPGVYEQYF. The CDR3 coding sequence is TGTGCCAGTAGTATGGCCGCCCCGGGAGTCTACGAGCAGTACTTC.

V and J are TRBV5-6 and TRBJ1-2; unclear D gene. Germline lookup yields CDR1 SGHDT and CDR2 YYEEEE. The CDR3 consists of 14 residues. V lost 4 bases to trimming and J lost 4 bases, with 14 bases between them. The CDR3 spells CASSPTAMGYGYTF. The CDR3 nucleotides are TGTGCCAGCAGCCCTACAGCTATGGGCTATGGCTACACCTTC.

The chain recombines TRBV7-2 with TRBJ2-1; 7 bases match TRBD1. V lost 5 bases, J lost 0 bases, and 7 bases stayed unmatched. CDR1 SGHTA and CDR2 FQGNSA come from the germline V gene. The CDR3 is 16 residues long. CDR3 sequence: CASSRGQPSSYNEQFF. The CDR3 DNA sequence: TGTGCCAGCAGCCGGGGACAGCCTAGCTCCTACAATGAGCAGTTCTTC.

This chain connects TRBV14 to TRBJ1-1; D not resolved. In germline, CDR1 is SGHDN, CDR2 FVKESK. Trimming cost V 3 bases and J 3 bases, with 11 bases left between them. The CDR3 consists of 14 residues. The CDR3 loop is CASSQWRGDTEAFF. The CDR3, as DNA: TGTGCCAGCAGCCAGTGGCGCGGGGACACTGAAGCTTTCTTT.

This chain uses TRBV16 with TRBJ1-4, with D possibly matching TRBD1 (6 bases). The CDR3 is 16 amino acids. The ends were cut back, 0 bases at V and 7 bases at J, with 15 bases in the middle. Germline CDR1 is KGHSY and CDR2 is FQNENV. CDR3 nucleotide sequence: TGTGCCAGCAGCCAATCTCGGACAGCCAAAGCTGAAAAACTGTTTTTT. Protein sequence: CASSQSRTAKAEKLFF.

The V gene is TRBV11-1, the J gene TRBJ2-1, with D possibly matching TRBD1 (5 bases). Per germline, CDR1 SGHAT and CDR2 FQDESV (reference sequence). V dropped 2 bases and J dropped 5 bases, with 16 bases sitting between them. The CDR3 runs to 16 residues. Here the CDR3 reads CASSLRPRTPNNEQFF. CDR3 sequence (DNA): TGTGCCAGCAGCTTAAGACCTCGGACACCTAACAATGAGCAGTTCTTC. Drawing the rest from reference TRBV11-1 and TRBJ2-1, the complete variable domain is EAEVAQSPRYKITEKSQAVAFWCDPISGHATLYWYRQILGQGPELLVQFQDESVVDDSQLPKDRFSAERLKGVDSTLKIQPAELGDSAMYLCASSLRPRTPNNEQFFGPGTRLTVL.

This clone was detected once. This sequence joins TRBV19 and TRBJ2-7; 14 bases agree with TRBD2. This CDR3 contains 18 residues. V shed 8 bases, J shed 3 bases, and the junction held 15 bases outside the gene matches. Germline lookup yields CDR1 LNHDA and CDR2 SQIVND (reference sequence). Written as DNA, the CDR3 is TGTGCCAGTTCGCGCCACCTGGGACTAGCGGGGGATGTCTACGAGCAGTACTTC. This gives the protein CASSRHLGLAGDVYEQYF.

This clone showed up just once. The rearrangement joins TRBV6-5 to TRBJ1-2, with 10 bases lining up with TRBD1. The germline gives CDR1 MNHEY, CDR2 SVGAGI. There are 13 residues in the CDR3. V gave up 7 bases and J gave up 8 bases; unmatched junction bases: 7. DNA of the CDR3: TGTGCCAGCACTATGGGACAGGGGTACGGCTACACCTTC. The encoded protein is CASTMGQGYGYTF.

Concerning this clone: This sample includes further DNA sequences coding for the same CDR3. The chain employs TRBV5-4 and TRBJ1-6; no reliable D call. Trimming left V 0 bases short and J 0 bases short, with 7 bases between. The germline V gene encodes CDR1 SGHNT and CDR2 YYREEE (reference sequence). The CDR3 contains 16 residues. CDR3 bases: TGTGCCAGCAGCTTGGGCGGCAGCTCCTATAATTCACCCCTCCACTTT. It encodes CASSLGGSSYNSPLHF.

This chain connects TRBV19 to TRBJ1-2; no reliable D call. Per the germline V gene, CDR1 is LNHDA and CDR2 is SQIVND (reference sequence). The CDR3 is 13 residues long. Trimming cost V 3 bases and J 4 bases, with 9 bases left between them. The CDR3 sequence: CASSMGGPYGYTF. CDR3 DNA: TGTGCCAGTAGTATGGGAGGTCCCTATGGCTACACCTTC.

The chain recombines TRBV5-1 with TRBJ2-2; D possibly corresponds to TRBD1 (5 bases). CDR1 is SGHRS and CDR2 is YFSETQ in the germline V gene. Trimming cost V 2 bases and J 3 bases, with 11 bases left between them. This CDR3 comprises 15 residues. The chain's CDR3 is CASSLGATHTGELFF. DNA of the CDR3: TGCGCCAGCAGCTTAGGGGCCACCCACACCGGGGAGCTGTTTTTT.

The chain couples TRBV18 to TRBJ2-7, with 9 bases that match TRBD1. Germline CDR1 and CDR2: KGHSH and LQKENI. The trim removed 3 bases at V and 4 bases at J, leaving 4 bases unmatched. The CDR3 length is 14 residues. CDR3 region: CASSPLGQGYEQYF. The CDR3 coding sequence is TGTGCCAGCTCACCCCTCGGACAGGGGTACGAGCAGTACTTC. The full variable domain, completed using reference TRBV18 and TRBJ2-7, is NAGVMQNPRHLVRRRGQEARLRCSPMKGHSHVYWYRQLPEEGLKFMVYLQKENIIDESGMPKERFSAEFPKEGPSILRIQQVVRGDSAAYFCASSPLGQGYEQYFGPGTRLTVT.

The table lists this clone with a count of one. The chain links TRBV30 to TRBJ2-6; 8 nucleotides agree with TRBD1. This CDR3 has 19 amino acids. The trim removed 0 bases at V and 0 bases at J, leaving 10 bases unmatched. From germline, CDR1 is GTSNPN and CDR2 SVGIG (reference sequence). This CDR3 is CAWSVTGGLRFSGANVLTF. The DNA for the CDR3 is TGTGCCTGGAGTGTAACAGGGGGTTTGAGATTCTCTGGGGCCAACGTCCTGACTTTC.

The chain joins TRBV2 to TRBJ1-1, with D hard to call. This CDR3 is built from 13 residues. V lost 4 bases and J 1 base, leaving 7 bases between the germline ends. Germline CDR1 is SNHLY and CDR2 is FYNNEI. CDR3 sequence (DNA): TGTGCCAGCAGTGTGGAGCGGAACACTGAAGCTTTCTTT. Translating gives CASSVERNTEAFF.

V gene TRBV9 combines with J gene TRBJ1-1; TRBD1 agrees at 11 bases. With 3 bases clipped from V and 5 bases from J, the junction kept 12 bases outside the gene matches. CDR3 size: 17 residues. In germline, CDR1 is SGDLS, CDR2 YYNGEE. As DNA, the CDR3 is TGTGCCAGCAGCGCAGCCTTAGGGACAGGGGGTTCGACTGAAGCTTTCTTT. Translated: CASSAALGTGGSTEAFF. Full variable domain (remainder filled in from reference TRBV9 and TRBJ1-1): DSGVTQTPKHLITATGQRVTLRCSPRSGDLSVYWYQQSLDQGLQFLIQYYNGEERAKGNILERFSAQQFPDLHSELNLSSLELGDSALYFCASSAALGTGGSTEAFFGQGTRLTVV.